The sequence of this T cell receptor beta chain was determined in a study of blood T cells in healthy people across ages. The CDR3 extends over 15 amino acids. After removal of 4 bases from V and 2 bases from J, the junction contained 10 bases not matched to a gene. Germline values: CDR1 SQVTM, CDR2 ANQGSEA. A second PCR of roughly 7 to 11 cycles used a sample-barcoded 5' primer and a J-beta primer mix. In TCRdb, the 5' RACE reads were re-called with MiXCR into one record per CDR3 protein. This sample has more than 900,000 distinct CDR3 sequences, with just under 30% found just once. In addition, the sample was reused for a study of T cells of mothers and their children. According to that study: Whether pairs are related or unrelated, thymic selection shapes their TCR recombination output in much the same way. Overlap measured in related mother-child pairs was slightly, non-significantly higher than in unrelated pairs.

The chain recombines TRBV29-1 with TRBJ1-1; 7 bases match TRBD1. The clonotype originates from a woman aged 40 to 55 in good health. Sample: blood. The CDR3 here is CSVVGGQVENTEAFF. CDR3 coding DNA: TGCAGCGTTGTCGGCGGACAGGTAGAAAACACTGAAGCTTTCTTT.